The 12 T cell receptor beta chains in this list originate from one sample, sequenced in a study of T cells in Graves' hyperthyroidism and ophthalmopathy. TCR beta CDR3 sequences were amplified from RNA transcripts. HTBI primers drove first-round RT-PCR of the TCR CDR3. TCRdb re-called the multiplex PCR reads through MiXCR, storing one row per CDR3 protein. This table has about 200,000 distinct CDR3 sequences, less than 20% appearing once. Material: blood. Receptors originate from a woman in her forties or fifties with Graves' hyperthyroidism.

The CDR3 nucleotides read TGTGCCAGCAGTTTTTTGGCTTACGGGATCCCCTACGAGCAGTACTTC. Translated, it gives CASSFLAYGIPYEQYF. The chain employs TRBV27 and TRBJ2-7, with TRBD2 as a possible D gene (5 bases). Trimming took off 3 bases at V and 2 bases at J, with 17 bases between the two ends. CDR1 is MNHEY and CDR2 is SMNVEV in the germline V gene (reference sequence). This CDR3 contains 16 residues.

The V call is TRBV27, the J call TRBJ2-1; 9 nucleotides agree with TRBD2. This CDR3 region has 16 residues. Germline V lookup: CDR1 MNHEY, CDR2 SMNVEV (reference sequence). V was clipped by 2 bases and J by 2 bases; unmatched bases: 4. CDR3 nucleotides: TGTGCCAGCAGTTTAACCGGACTAGCGACCTACAATGAGCAGTTCTTC. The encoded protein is CASSLTGLATYNEQFF.

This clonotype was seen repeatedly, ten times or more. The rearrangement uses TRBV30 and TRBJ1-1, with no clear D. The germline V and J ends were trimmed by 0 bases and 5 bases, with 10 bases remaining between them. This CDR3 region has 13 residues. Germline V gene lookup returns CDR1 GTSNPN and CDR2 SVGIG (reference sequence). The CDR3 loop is CAWSVLSGTEAFF. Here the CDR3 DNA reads TGTGCCTGGAGTGTACTCTCGGGGACTGAAGCTTTCTTT. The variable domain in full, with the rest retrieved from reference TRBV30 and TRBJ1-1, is SQTIHQWPATLVQPVGSPLSLECTVEGTSNPNLYWYRQAAGRGLQLLFYSVGIGQISSEVPQNLSASRPQDRQFILSSKKLLLSDSGFYLCAWSVLSGTEAFFGQGTRLTVV.

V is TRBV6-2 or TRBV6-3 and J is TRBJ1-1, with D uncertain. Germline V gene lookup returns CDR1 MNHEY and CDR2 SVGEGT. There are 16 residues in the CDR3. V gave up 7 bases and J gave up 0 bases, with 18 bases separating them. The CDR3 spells CASTFRPQAMNTEAFF. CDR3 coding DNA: TGTGCCAGCACGTTTCGGCCCCAGGCCATGAACACTGAAGCTTTCTTT.

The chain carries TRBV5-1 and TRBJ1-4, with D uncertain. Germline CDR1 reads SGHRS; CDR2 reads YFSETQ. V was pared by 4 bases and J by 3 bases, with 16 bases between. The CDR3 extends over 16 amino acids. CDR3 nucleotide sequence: TGCGCCAGCAGCCCTGTTGGCAAGGGCGCTAATGAAAAACTGTTTTTT. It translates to CASSPVGKGANEKLFF.

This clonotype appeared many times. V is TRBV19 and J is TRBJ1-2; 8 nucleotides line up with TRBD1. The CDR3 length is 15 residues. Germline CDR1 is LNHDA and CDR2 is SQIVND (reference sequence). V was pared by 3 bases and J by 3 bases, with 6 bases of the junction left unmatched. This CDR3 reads CASSIGGQDYYGYTF. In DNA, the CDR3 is TGTGCCAGTAGTATTGGGGGACAGGACTACTATGGCTACACCTTC.

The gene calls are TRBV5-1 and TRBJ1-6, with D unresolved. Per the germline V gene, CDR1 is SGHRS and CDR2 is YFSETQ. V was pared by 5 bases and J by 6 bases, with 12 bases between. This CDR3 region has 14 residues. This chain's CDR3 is CASRSAGSNSPLHF. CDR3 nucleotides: TGCGCCAGCAGATCCGCTGGGAGTAATTCACCCCTCCACTTT. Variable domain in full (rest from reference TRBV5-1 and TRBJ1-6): KAGVTQTPRYLIKTRGQQVTLSCSPISGHRSVSWYQQTPGQGLQFLFEYFSETQRNKGNFPGRFSGRQFSNSRSEMNVSTLELGDSALYLCASRSAGSNSPLHFGNGTRLTVT.

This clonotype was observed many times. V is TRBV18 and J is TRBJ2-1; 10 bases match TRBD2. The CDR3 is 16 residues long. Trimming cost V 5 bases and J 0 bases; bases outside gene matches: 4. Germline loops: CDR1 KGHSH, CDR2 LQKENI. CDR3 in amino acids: CASSSLAGDSYNEQFF. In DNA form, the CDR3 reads TGTGCCAGCTCATCCCTAGCGGGGGACTCCTACAATGAGCAGTTCTTC.

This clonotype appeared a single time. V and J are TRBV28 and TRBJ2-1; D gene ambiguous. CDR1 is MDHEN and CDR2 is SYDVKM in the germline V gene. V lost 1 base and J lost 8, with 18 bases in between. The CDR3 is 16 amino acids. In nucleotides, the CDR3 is TGTGCCAGCAGTTTATCATGGGGTAGTATCGAGTATGAGCAGTTCTTC. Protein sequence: CASSLSWGSIEYEQFF.

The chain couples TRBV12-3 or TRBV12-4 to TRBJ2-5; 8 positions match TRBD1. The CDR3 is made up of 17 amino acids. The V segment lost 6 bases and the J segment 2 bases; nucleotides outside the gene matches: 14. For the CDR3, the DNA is TGTGCCAGCAGCTCCCGGGGCAGGGGGCAGGCACAAGAGACCCAGTACTTC. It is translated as CASSSRGRGQAQETQYF.

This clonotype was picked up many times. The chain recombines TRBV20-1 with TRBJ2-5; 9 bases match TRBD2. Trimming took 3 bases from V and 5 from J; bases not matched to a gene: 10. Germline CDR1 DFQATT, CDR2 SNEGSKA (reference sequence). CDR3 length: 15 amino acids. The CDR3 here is CSARDGTSPRETQYF. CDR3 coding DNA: TGCAGTGCTAGGGACGGGACTAGCCCTCGGGAGACCCAGTACTTC.

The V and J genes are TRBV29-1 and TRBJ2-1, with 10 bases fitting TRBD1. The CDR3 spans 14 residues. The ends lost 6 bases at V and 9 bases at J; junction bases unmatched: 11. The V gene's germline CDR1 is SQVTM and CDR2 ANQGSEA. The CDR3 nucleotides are TGCAGCGTCCCCGACAGGGGGCCTTACGGTGAGCAGTTCTTC. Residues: CSVPDRGPYGEQFF.